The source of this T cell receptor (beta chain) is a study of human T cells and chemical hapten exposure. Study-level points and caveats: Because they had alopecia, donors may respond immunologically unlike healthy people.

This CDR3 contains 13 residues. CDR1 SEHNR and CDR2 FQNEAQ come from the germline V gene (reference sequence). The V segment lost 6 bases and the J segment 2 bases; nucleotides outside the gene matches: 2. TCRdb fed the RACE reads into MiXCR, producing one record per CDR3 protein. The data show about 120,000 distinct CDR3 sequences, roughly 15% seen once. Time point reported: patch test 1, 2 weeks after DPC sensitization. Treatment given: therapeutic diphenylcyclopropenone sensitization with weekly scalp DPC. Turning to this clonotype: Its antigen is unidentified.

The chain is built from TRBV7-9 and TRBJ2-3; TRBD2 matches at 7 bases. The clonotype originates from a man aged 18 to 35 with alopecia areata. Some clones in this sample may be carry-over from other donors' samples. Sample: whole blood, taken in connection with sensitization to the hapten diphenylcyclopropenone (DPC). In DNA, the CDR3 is TGTGCCAGCAGGGGACTAAACACAGATACGCAGTATTTT. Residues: CASRGLNTDTQYF.